This TCR beta chain was found in a study of neurological immune-mediated disorders. Documented time point: technical triplicate 2. The unsorted libraries originated from 2 million PBMCs that had been stored at -80 C. Findings and caveats of the study: Private repertoires in all groups were suggested by the finding that expanded clones across subjects shared no CDR3 amino acid sequences. HTLV-1-associated myelopathy had the most TCR clonal expansion, while multiple sclerosis had the least, a level that fell below healthy controls.

Ten or more counts support this clonotype. The target antigen is unknown. This CDR3 spans 14 amino acids. Looked up from germline, CDR1 is SGHRS and CDR2 is YFSETQ. Trimming cost V 0 bases and J 8 bases, with 14 bases left between them. The cDNA was synthesized by 5'RACE incorporating 10-nucleotide random UMIs. Each CDR3 protein gets one entry after TCRdb re-called the 5' RACE reads with MiXCR. The table lists about 55,000 distinct CDR3 sequences, less than 25% of them singletons. Sequenced material: PBMCs. The chain links TRBV5-1 to TRBJ1-2, with TRBD1 as a possible D gene (5 bases). This clonotype was sampled from a man in his sixties with HTLV-1-associated myelopathy (HAM/TSP). In DNA form, the CDR3 reads TGCGCCAGCAGCTTGGCCCCAGGGTCTGGCGGCTACACCTTC. This encodes CASSLAPGSGGYTF. Combining the CDR3 with reference TRBV5-1 and TRBJ1-2 gives the whole variable domain KAGVTQTPRYLIKTRGQQVTLSCSPISGHRSVSWYQQTPGQGLQFLFEYFSETQRNKGNFPGRFSGRQFSNSRSEMNVSTLELGDSALYLCASSLAPGSGGYTFGSGTRLTVV.